The rows below give T cell receptor beta chains drawn from one sample of a study of T cells in Graves' hyperthyroidism and ophthalmopathy. A single record per CDR3 protein comes from TCRdb applying MiXCR to the multiplex PCR reads. The sample comprises 360,000 or so distinct CDR3 sequences, roughly 15% of which are singletons, and 15% to 20% rests with the top ten. Material: blood. These receptors originate from a woman aged 55-70 years with Graves' ophthalmopathy. The CDR3 runs from the conserved cysteine through the conserved F or W. The D gene is left open where the match is weak. Some rows have no size entry. The others give once, few or many, or a class for an expanded clone.

TRBD2,few,TRBJ2-2,TRBV4-1,CASSLTPTSGINTGELFF,TGCGCCAGCAGTCTTACCCCGACTAGCGGAATTAACACCGGGGAGCTGTTTTTT
-,-,TRBJ2-7,TRBV7-2,CASSFSRGYEQYF,TGTGCCAGCAGCTTCTCCAGGGGCTACGAGCAGTACTTC
TRBD1,many,TRBJ2-2,TRBV5-5,CASSPALRQGGPNTGELFF,TGTGCCAGCAGCCCGGCTTTGCGACAGGGGGGACCGAACACCGGGGAGCTGTTTTTT
-,many,TRBJ2-2,TRBV7-2,CASSFGLANTGELFF,TGTGCCAGCAGCTTTGGGCTAGCGAACACCGGGGAGCTGTTTTTT
TRBD1,many,TRBJ2-7,TRBV2,CASQNTGVGEQYF,TGTGCCAGCCAAAATACAGGGGTTGGCGAGCAGTACTTC
-,-,TRBJ2-1,TRBV20-1,CSAKALNSYNEQFF,TGCAGTGCTAAAGCCCTAAACTCCTACAATGAGCAGTTCTTC
-,many,TRBJ2-5,TRBV7-8,CASSLEVYQETQYF,TGTGCCAGCAGCTTAGAGGTGTACCAAGAGACCCAGTACTTC
-,few,TRBJ1-4,TRBV5-4,CASSLGEGPPNEKLFF,TGTGCCAGCAGCTTGGGGGAAGGACCTCCTAATGAAAAACTGTTTTTT
TRBD2,many,TRBJ2-6,TRBV20-1,CSALGGVGIAGANVLTF,TGCAGTGCTCTCGGGGGGGTGGGGATCGCTGGGGCCAACGTCCTGACTTTC
TRBD1,few,TRBJ2-2,TRBV6-1,CASSDEPDRGPTGTGELFF,TGTGCCAGCAGCGATGAACCGGACAGGGGCCCTACGGGGACCGGGGAGCTGTTTTTT
-,many,TRBJ2-1,TRBV20-1,CSASERANEQFF,TGCAGTGCTAGTGAGAGGGCCAATGAGCAGTTCTTC
-,-,TRBJ2-7,TRBV5-4,CASSWIAGSSYEQYF,TGTGCCAGCAGCTGGATAGCAGGGAGCTCCTACGAGCAGTACTTC
-,few,TRBJ1-1,TRBV28,CASSKWGGRAEAFF,TGTGCCAGCAGTAAATGGGGGGGCCGCGCTGAAGCTTTCTTT
-,few,TRBJ2-3,TRBV10-2,CASRGAGGDTQYF,TGCGCCAGCAGAGGGGCTGGTGGAGATACGCAGTATTTT
TRBD1,few,TRBJ2-7,TRBV29-1,CSVEQGAREQYF,TGCAGCGTAGAGCAGGGGGCGCGTGAGCAGTACTTC
TRBD1,few,TRBJ1-1,TRBV6-1,CASSVFGPPDRARTEAFF,TGTGCCAGCAGCGTTTTCGGACCGCCAGACAGGGCCCGCACTGAAGCTTTCTTT
-,many,TRBJ2-1,TRBV30,CAWSIATGTGQFF,TGTGCCTGGAGTATCGCGACAGGTACGGGGCAGTTCTTC
-,-,TRBJ2-5,TRBV10-3,CATGTEETQYF,TGTGCCACGGGGACGGAAGAGACCCAGTACTTC
TRBD1,many,TRBJ1-5,TRBV28,CASSLPGTGGFRRQPQHF,TGTGCCAGCAGTTTACCCGGGACAGGGGGCTTTAGGCGGCAGCCCCAGCATTTT
TRBD2,many,TRBJ2-3,TRBV2,CASSLAGGFTDTQYF,TGTGCCAGCAGTCTAGCGGGAGGGTTCACAGATACGCAGTATTTT
-,many,TRBJ1-2,TRBV7-2,CASSPTRDGHHGYTF,TGTGCCAGCAGCCCGACCCGGGACGGACACCATGGCTACACCTTC
-,-,TRBJ2-3,TRBV6-4,CASSETAGDTQYF,TGTGCCAGCAGTGAGACGGCTGGGGATACGCAGTATTTT
TRBD2,-,TRBJ2-7,TRBV11-3,CASSLATSVIYEQYF,TGTGCCAGCAGCTTAGCAACTAGCGTCATCTACGAGCAGTACTTC
-,many,TRBJ1-4,TRBV16,CASRPSVRAATNEKLFF,TGTGCCAGCAGGCCGTCGGTTCGGGCAGCAACTAATGAAAAACTGTTTTTT
-,many,TRBJ2-1,TRBV5-1,CASTSATTAGNEQFF,TGCGCCAGCACGAGCGCAACTACGGCCGGGAATGAGCAGTTCTTC
-,many,TRBJ2-7,TRBV20-1,CSARGRGYEQYF,TGCAGTGCTAGAGGACGGGGATACGAGCAGTACTTC
-,-,TRBJ1-5,TRBV7-2,CASSLDVQAINQPQHF,TGTGCCAGCAGCTTAGATGTACAGGCGATCAATCAGCCCCAGCATTTT
-,many,TRBJ2-7,TRBV27,CASSPTWIHEQYF,TGTGCCAGCAGTCCCACCTGGATCCACGAGCAGTACTTC
-,few,TRBJ2-3,TRBV7-9,CASSRTQLGLNTQYF,TGTGCCAGCAGCCGCACCCAGCTAGGCCTAAATACGCAGTATTTT
-,-,TRBJ2-3,TRBV7-9,CASSSRPLEDTQYF,TGTGCCAGCAGCTCTAGACCATTAGAGGATACGCAGTATTTT
TRBD2,-,TRBJ2-5,TRBV5-1,CASSFRSRTSLLETQYF,TGCGCCAGCAGCTTCCGCTCCCGGACTAGCCTCCTGGAGACCCAGTACTTC
TRBD1,few,TRBJ1-4,TRBV7-9,CASSPDRAGNEKLFF,TGTGCCAGCAGTCCAGACAGGGCTGGTAATGAAAAACTGTTTTTT
TRBD2,many,TRBJ2-1,TRBV28,CASSFRSGRAHEQFF,TGTGCCAGCAGTTTTAGGAGCGGGAGGGCCCATGAGCAGTTCTTC
-,-,TRBJ1-5,TRBV29-1,CSVVTGSNQPQHF,TGCAGCGTTGTAACAGGGAGCAATCAGCCCCAGCATTTT
-,many,TRBJ2-2,TRBV28,CASRPPQEYTGELFF,TGTGCCAGCAGACCCCCCCAGGAGTACACCGGGGAGCTGTTTTTT
-,many,TRBJ2-7,TRBV7-8,CASSLDGLSLEQYF,TGTGCCAGCAGCTTAGATGGTCTCAGTCTGGAGCAGTACTTC
TRBD2,many,TRBJ2-2,TRBV12-3/TRBV12-4,CASSRTSGRTGELFF,TGTGCCAGCAGCCGGACTAGCGGGAGAACCGGGGAGCTGTTTTTT
TRBD2,few,TRBJ2-7,TRBV11-3,CASRKQGTSGSYEQYF,TGTGCCAGCAGAAAACAGGGGACTAGCGGGAGTTACGAGCAGTACTTC
-,-,TRBJ1-3,TRBV20-1,CSAADRSSGNTIYF,TGCAGTGCCGCAGACAGGTCCTCTGGAAACACCATATATTTT
-,many,TRBJ1-1,TRBV6-1,CASSSAMNTEAFF,TGTGCCAGCAGTTCCGCCATGAACACTGAAGCTTTCTTT
TRBD1,few,TRBJ2-3,TRBV5-1,CASSTPGQPTDTQYF,TGCGCCAGCAGCACTCCGGGACAGCCCACAGATACGCAGTATTTT
TRBD2,-,TRBJ2-2,TRBV7-2,CASSLDSSGRVTGELFF,TGTGCCAGCAGCTTAGATTCTAGCGGGAGGGTCACCGGGGAGCTGTTTTTT
TRBD1,many,TRBJ1-1,TRBV28,CASRDRGLGGTEAFF,TGTGCCAGCCGGGACAGGGGGCTTGGAGGAACTGAAGCTTTCTTT
TRBD2,many,TRBJ2-2,TRBV7-3,CASSLGLAGGTGELFF,TGTGCCAGCAGCCTCGGGCTAGCGGGAGGTACCGGGGAGCTGTTTTTT
-,-,TRBJ1-2,TRBV20-1,CSAQTGGYYGYTF,TGCAGTGCCCAGACAGGTGGGTACTATGGCTACACCTTC
-,-,TRBJ2-3,TRBV6-1,CASSRATSLGTDTQYF,TGTGCCAGCAGTCGTGCTACTTCCCTGGGCACAGATACGCAGTATTTT